The sequence of this TCR beta chain was determined in a study of T cell responses to AZD1222 COVID-19 vaccine. V trimming: 5 bases; J trimming: 6 bases; junction bases outside the gene matches: 12. The CDR3 runs 15 residues. CDR1 is SEHNR and CDR2 is FQNEAQ in the germline V gene (reference sequence). Study outcomes and limitations: There were vaccine-associated CD4 TCRs across spike, dominant at 160-218 and 743-854. In a largely white British group with more females than males, clonal diversity was possibly underestimated.

A word on this clone: The antigen remains undetermined.

Clones were read by immunoSEQ multiplex PCR, and TCRdb kept only the in-frame ones, dropping some. The data contain 130,000 to 150,000 clones, more than 75% of them singletons. The receptor was isolated from an adult in good health. This rearrangement joins TRBV7-9 to TRBJ1-2; 7 bases line up with TRBD1. The material sequenced was peripheral blood, taken on day 0 of MenACWY control vaccination. The CDR3 spells CASSLTRQGGDGYTF. The CDR3 coding sequence is TGTGCCAGCAGCCTTACTCGACAGGGTGGAGATGGCTACACCTTC. The full variable domain, its missing parts supplied by reference TRBV7-9 and TRBJ1-2, is DTGVSQNPRHKITKRGQNVTFRCDPISEHNRLYWYRQTLGQGPEFLTYFQNEAQLEKSRLLSDRFSAERPKGSFSTLEIQRTEQGDSAMYLCASSLTRQGGDGYTFGSGTRLTVV.